The next 20 T cell receptor beta chains were all read from a single sample in a study of cytomegalovirus exposure and HLA in healthy donors. The PCR contained 60 Vbeta and 13 Jbeta primers. Assay: immunoSEQ multiplex PCR; the TCRdb copy retains only in-frame clones and omits some. The profile shows 150,000 to 200,000 clones, about 88% of them singletons. Sequencing used PBMCs. These receptors were obtained from a girl under three years old in good health and CMV-seronegative.

This chain connects TRBV4-1 to TRBJ2-5, with D perhaps matching TRBD2 (6 bases). The CDR3 loop spans 15 amino acids. V lost 0 bases, J lost 5 bases, and 13 bases lay in between. The germline gives CDR1 MGHRA, CDR2 YSYEKL. CDR3: CASSQDGLALETQYF. CDR3 DNA: TGCGCCAGCAGCCAAGACGGTCTAGCGCTGGAGACCCAGTACTTC.

V usage is TRBV5-4 and J usage is TRBJ2-3, with a weak D call TRBD2 (6 bases). V lost 4 bases and J lost 4, with 22 bases in between. The CDR3 runs 17 residues. Germline CDR1 is SGHNT and CDR2 is YYREEE (reference sequence). CDR3 coding DNA: TGTGCCAGCAGCCCGGCCCCTTCCCTAGCGTTACCAGATACGCAGTATTTT. Translated: CASSPAPSLALPDTQYF.

The V gene is TRBV7-2, the J gene TRBJ2-1; 11 nucleotides match TRBD2. Germline assignment: CDR1 SGHTA and CDR2 FQGNSA. There are 16 residues in the CDR3. The junction had 6 bases not matched to a gene; V was cut back by 0 bases and J by 8 bases. DNA for the CDR3: TGTGCCAGCAGCTTAGCCATAGCGGGAGGGCGGGATGAGCAGTTCTTC. Translation gives CASSLAIAGGRDEQFF.

J is TRBJ2-1 and V is TRBV11-1, with a tentative D call TRBD2 (5 bases). This CDR3 spans 15 amino acids. Trimming cost V 3 bases and J 3 bases, with 12 bases left between them. Germline V lookup: CDR1 SGHAT, CDR2 FQDESV (reference sequence). The CDR3, as DNA: TGTGCCAGCAGCTTTGATGCCAGCGGCTACAATGAGCAGTTCTTC. This codes for CASSFDASGYNEQFF.

The rearrangement links TRBV19 to TRBJ1-2, with a weak D call TRBD1 (6 bases). Germline CDR1 is LNHDA and CDR2 is SQIVND (reference sequence). This CDR3 has 14 amino acids. Trimming left V 2 bases short and J 4 bases short, with 11 bases between. Here the CDR3 DNA reads TGTGCCAGTAGTATAAGACAGGTTGGCTATGGCTACACCTTC. As protein: CASSIRQVGYGYTF.

This chain links TRBV10-1 with TRBJ1-5; tentative D call: TRBD1 (5 bases). Between the trimmed V and J ends, which lost 3 bases and 5 bases, there was a span of 17 bases. Germline loops: CDR1 WNHNN, CDR2 SYGVQD (reference sequence). CDR3 length: 16 amino acids. In DNA form, the CDR3 reads TGCGCCAGCAGTGAAATTGGCAGGGCAAACCATCAGCCCCAGCATTTT. This encodes CASSEIGRANHQPQHF.

This clone occurred once. Mismatch with germline at one junction end may stem from a read error. V usage is TRBV7-9 and J usage is TRBJ2-7, with D unclear. Germline CDR1 is SEHNR and CDR2 is FQNEAQ (reference sequence). The CDR3 contains 12 residues. The CDR3 loop is CSSSWADYEQYF. CDR3 bases: TGTTCCAGCAGCTGGGCAGATTACGAGCAGTACTTC.

The chain carries TRBV11-2 and TRBJ2-7; TRBD2 matches at 7 bases. The CDR3 runs to 17 residues. From germline, CDR1 is SGHAT and CDR2 FQNNGV. Trimming took 2 bases from V and 3 from J; bases not matched to a gene: 13. CDR3 in DNA: TGTGCCAGCAGCTTAATGGGGGGGGGTACGGGGGTCTACGAGCAGTACTTC. Translated: CASSLMGGGTGVYEQYF.

This chain uses TRBV13 with TRBJ2-1, with 8 bases that match TRBD2. Germline-derived CDR1 and CDR2 are PRHDT and FYEKMQ (reference sequence). The CDR3 covers 15 residues. V was pared by 1 base and J by 8 bases, with 7 bases of the junction left unmatched. In nucleotides, the CDR3 is TGTGCCAGCAGCTTAGAGCGGGAGAGCGCGTATGAGCAGTTCTTC. It specifies CASSLERESAYEQFF.

This clone was seen only a few times. The chain joins TRBV9 to TRBJ2-1; tentative D call: TRBD2 (5 bases). The CDR3 is made up of 15 amino acids. The germline V gene encodes CDR1 SGDLS and CDR2 YYNGEE. Trimming stripped 1 base from V and 8 bases from J, with 16 bases between. The CDR3 region has the DNA TGTGCCAGCAGCGTACTTTGGGGAGCGGATGATGAGCAGTTCTTC. Translating gives CASSVLWGADDEQFF.

V usage is TRBV6-6 and J usage is TRBJ2-7; 7 nucleotides match TRBD1. With 2 bases clipped from V and 2 bases from J, the junction kept 6 bases outside the gene matches. Germline V gene lookup returns CDR1 MNHNY and CDR2 SVGAGI (reference sequence). The CDR3 covers 15 residues. The CDR3 sequence: CASSYRGHFPYEQYF. CDR3 nucleotides: TGTGCCAGCAGTTACAGGGGGCACTTTCCCTACGAGCAGTACTTC.

The V and J genes are TRBV29-1 and TRBJ1-1; D is ambiguous. Between the trimmed V and J ends, which lost 3 bases and 1 base, there was a span of 12 bases. Germline V gene data show CDR1 as SQVTM and CDR2 as ANQGSEA. The CDR3 extends over 14 amino acids. The CDR3 DNA follows: TGCAGCGTTGATAAGAGGGCCACGAACACTGAAGCTTTCTTT. Translation: CSVDKRATNTEAFF.

This chain uses TRBV18 with TRBJ2-3; perhaps TRBD2 as D (6 bases). V lost 5 bases to trimming and J lost 1 base, with 10 bases between them. Germline V gene lookup returns CDR1 KGHSH and CDR2 LQKENI. The CDR3 spans 14 residues. The CDR3 loop is CASSAGSGTDTQYF. In nucleotides, the CDR3 is TGTGCCAGCTCAGCCGGGAGTGGCACAGATACGCAGTATTTT.

V and J are TRBV5-1 and TRBJ1-1; 9 bases agree with TRBD1. V lost 4 bases and J lost 0; bases outside the gene matches: 7. The CDR3 totals 16 residues. CDR1 and CDR2 (germline): SGHRS, YFSETQ. DNA of the CDR3: TGCGCCAGCAGCAGACAGGGGGGAAGTTTGAACACTGAAGCTTTCTTT. Protein: CASSRQGGSLNTEAFF.

As regards this clone: Other DNA sequences in the sample encode the same CDR3. The chain joins TRBV5-6 to TRBJ2-7; D unclear. V was cut by 2 bases and J by 4 bases, with 4 bases left in between. This CDR3 is 11 amino acids long. CDR1 is SGHDT and CDR2 is YYEEEE in the germline V gene. CDR3 DNA: TGTGCCAGCAGCTTCTATTACGAGCAGTACTTC. Residues: CASSFYYEQYF.

The J gene is TRBJ1-1, the V gene TRBV5-4, with D possibly being TRBD1 (5 bases). Germline-derived CDR1 and CDR2 are SGHNT and YYREEE (reference sequence). V lost 3 bases to trimming and J lost 0 bases, with 18 bases between them. CDR3 length: 17 residues. The CDR3 DNA reads TGTGCCAGCAGCTGGGGCCTCCGTGGGGTCGTGAACACTGAAGCTTTCTTT. Encoded protein: CASSWGLRGVVNTEAFF.

The V and J genes are TRBV30 and TRBJ1-2; D is unresolved. The germline V and J ends were trimmed by 6 bases and 3 bases, with 5 bases remaining between them. Germline CDR1 reads GTSNPN; CDR2 reads SVGIG (reference sequence). This CDR3 is built from 10 residues. This CDR3 is CACRYYGYTF. CDR3 sequence (DNA): TGTGCCTGTCGTTACTATGGCTACACCTTC.

The chain uses TRBV5-1 and TRBJ2-1; TRBD2 agrees at 15 bases. Germline CDR1 reads SGHRS; CDR2 reads YFSETQ. Trimming cost V 4 bases and J 0 bases; bases outside gene matches: 8. The CDR3 totals 19 residues. CDR3 sequence (DNA): TGCGCCAGCAGCCCGGGACTAGCGGGGGGACTAAGCTCCTACAATGAGCAGTTCTTC. It is translated as CASSPGLAGGLSSYNEQFF.

The V gene is TRBV5-4, the J gene TRBJ2-5, with 8 bases fitting TRBD2. Trimming took 3 bases from V and 1 from J; bases not matched to a gene: 5. The CDR3 is made up of 15 amino acids. Per germline, CDR1 SGHNT and CDR2 YYREEE (reference sequence). CDR3 DNA sequence: TGTGCCAGCAGCTCATCGGGGGGGATCCAAGAGACCCAGTACTTC. Translating gives CASSSSGGIQETQYF. The whole variable domain, remainder taken from reference TRBV5-4 and TRBJ2-5, is ETGVTQSPTHLIKTRGQQVTLRCSSQSGHNTVSWYQQALGQGPQFIFQYYREEENGRGNFPPRFSGLQFPNYSSELNVNALELDDSALYLCASSSSGGIQETQYFGPGTRLLVL.

J is TRBJ2-5 and V is TRBV7-3; TRBD1 matches 7 bases. CDR3 length: 13 amino acids. Germline V gene lookup returns CDR1 SGHTA and CDR2 FQGTGA. With 5 bases clipped from V and 4 bases from J, the junction kept 4 bases outside the gene matches. The CDR3 loop is CASSEGAAETQYF. CDR3 coding DNA: TGTGCCAGCAGCGAGGGGGCGGCAGAGACCCAGTACTTC.